A selection of T cell receptor beta chains follows, all from one sample in a study of read filtering for tumor transcriptome and immune sequencing. MiXCR, applied by TCRdb to the reads, yields one record per CDR3 protein. The table has tens of thousands of distinct CDR3 sequences, around a fifth seen once. Sequencing input: a population of CD138-negative cells sorted from bone marrow. The receptors originated from a donor at least 40 years old with multiple myeloma. The CDR3 runs from the conserved cysteine through the conserved F or W. Fields, in order: CDR3 length, clone size, V gene, D gene, J gene, CDR3 protein, CDR3 DNA. The D gene is left open where the match is weak. Clone size, where shown, is once, few, many, or a class for clones that have expanded.

>14|medium-sized|TRBV7-8|.|TRBJ2-1
CASSLEPYYNEQFF
TGTGCCAGCAGCTTAGAGCCCTATTACAATGAGCAGTTCTTC
>13|many|TRBV12-3/TRBV12-4|TRBD2|TRBJ2-3
CASRREGSDTQYF
TGTGCCAGCAGGCGGGAGGGTTCAGATACGCAGTATTTT
>13|many|TRBV28|TRBD1|TRBJ2-1
CASRTGNYNEQFF
TGTGCCAGCCGGACAGGGAACTACAATGAGCAGTTCTTC
>16|many|TRBV7-9|TRBD1|TRBJ2-5
CASSSRTGTGGETQYF
TGTGCCAGCAGCTCACGTACCGGGACAGGGGGAGAGACCCAGTACTTC
>15|.|TRBV12-3/TRBV12-4|.|TRBJ2-3
CASSRLRAYTDTQYF
TGTGCCAGCAGCCGCTTAAGGGCATACACAGATACGCAGTATTTT
>18|many|TRBV5-5|.|TRBJ2-2
CASSLASLGAVGTGELFF
TGTGCCAGCAGCTTGGCCAGTCTCGGGGCAGTTGGCACCGGGGAGCTGTTTTTT
>14|many|TRBV6-1|.|TRBJ1-1
CASSGPFRQAEAFF
TGTGCCAGCAGCGGACCATTTAGACAGGCTGAAGCTTTCTTT
>16|.|TRBV7-6|TRBD2|TRBJ2-1
CASSPRPAGWYSEQFF
TGTGCCAGCAGCCCTCGACCAGCGGGATGGTACAGTGAGCAGTTCTTC
>15|many|TRBV5-1|.|TRBJ2-7
CASSYEGLAQAEQYF
TGCGCCAGCAGTTATGAGGGCCTAGCGCAGGCCGAGCAGTACTTC
>15|many|TRBV4-2|TRBD2|TRBJ2-1
CASSQLSGLAGKQFF
TGTGCCAGCAGCCAACTCTCAGGACTAGCGGGGAAGCAGTTCTTC
>17|many|TRBV29-1|TRBD1|TRBJ2-6
CSPEQDRGQAGANVLTF
TGCAGCCCTGAACAGGACAGGGGTCAGGCTGGGGCCAACGTCCTGACTTTC
>14|many|TRBV2|TRBD2|TRBJ2-1
CASRQTGLAEEQFF
TGTGCCAGCAGGCAGACCGGACTAGCGGAAGAGCAGTTCTTC
>11|many|TRBV2|.|TRBJ2-7
CASGSVPPYRF
TGTGCCAGCGGAAGCGTTCCGCCCTATCGCTTC
>11|many|TRBV27|.|TRBJ2-1
CASSFSIEQFF
TGTGCCAGCAGTTTCAGCATCGAGCAGTTCTTC
>14|many|TRBV2|.|TRBJ1-1
CASSPRGRETEAFF
TGTGCCAGCAGTCCCAGGGGACGCGAGACTGAAGCTTTCTTT
>14|many|TRBV28|.|TRBJ2-7
CASSFSRATYEQYF
TGTGCCAGCAGTTTCTCCCGGGCCACCTACGAGCAGTACTTC
>14|many|TRBV28|.|TRBJ2-1
CASSLTGAYNEQFF
TGTGCCAGCAGTCTAACCGGAGCCTACAATGAGCAGTTCTTC
>17|many|TRBV28|.|TRBJ2-1
CASSAPPRVRSVGEQFF
TGTGCCAGCAGTGCCCCCCCTCGAGTGAGGTCGGTTGGGGAGCAGTTCTTC
>14|many|TRBV5-1|TRBD1|TRBJ1-1
CASSLGQGKAEAFF
TGCGCCAGCAGCTTGGGACAGGGGAAAGCTGAAGCTTTCTTT
>14|many|TRBV7-9|.|TRBJ1-5
CASSLEGSIQPQHF
TGTGCCAGCAGCTTAGAGGGTAGCATTCAGCCCCAGCATTTT
>14|medium-sized|TRBV29-1|.|TRBJ1-5
CSVGQGNSNQPQHF
TGCAGCGTTGGGCAAGGGAATAGCAATCAGCCCCAGCATTTT
>14|many|TRBV7-2|TRBD1|TRBJ2-1
CASSLQETGTGQFF
TGTGCCAGCAGCTTACAAGAAACCGGGACAGGCCAGTTCTTC
>11|few|TRBV2|TRBD1|TRBJ2-7
CASSMTGVQCF
TGTGCCAGCAGTATGACAGGGGTGCAGTGCTTC
>14|many|TRBV20-1|.|TRBJ1-1
CSARDDSSNTEAFF
TGCAGTGCTAGAGACGACAGCTCAAACACTGAAGCTTTCTTT
>16|.|TRBV18|TRBD2|TRBJ2-2
CASSSAGGPRTGGLSF
TGTGCCAGCTCATCCGCGGGAGGGCCAAGAACCGGGGGGCTGTCTTTT
>13|many|TRBV29-1|TRBD1|TRBJ2-7
CSAGQGLEYEQYF
TGCAGCGCCGGACAGGGACTTGAGTACGAGCAGTACTTC
>19|.|TRBV28|TRBD2|TRBJ2-1
CASSPIGTSGISRYNEQFF
TGTGCCAGCAGTCCTATCGGGACTAGCGGGATTTCCCGTTACAATGAGCAGTTCTTC
>15|medium-sized|TRBV7-2|.|TRBJ2-1
CASILDRNSYNEQFF
TGTGCCAGCATCTTGGACCGTAACTCCTACAATGAGCAGTTCTTC
>12|many|TRBV7-6|.|TRBJ2-7
CASSLVADEQYF
TGTGCCAGCAGCTTAGTAGCGGACGAGCAGTACTTC
>17|many|TRBV9|.|TRBJ2-3
CASSSLSWIPGADTQYF
TGTGCCAGCAGCTCACTCTCATGGATACCAGGCGCAGATACGCAGTATTTT
>15|many|TRBV7-2|.|TRBJ2-2
CASSLFGGMAGELFF
TGTGCCAGCAGCTTATTTGGCGGGATGGCCGGGGAGCTGTTTTTT
>16|.|TRBV28|.|TRBJ1-5
CASSYFVRQRHQPQHF
TGTGCCAGCAGTTATTTTGTTCGACAGCGCCATCAGCCCCAGCATTTT
>12|many|TRBV28|TRBD2|TRBJ2-5
CAGGRARETQYF
TGTGCCGGAGGGAGGGCCAGGGAGACCCAGTACTTC